The clone carrying this T cell receptor (beta chain) was detected only once. Its antigen is currently unknown. These data originate in a study of shared clonotypes between healthy human individuals. It was CD45RO-negative cells, positively selected for CCR7, that made up naive CD8 cells, with terminally differentiated effector memory CD45RA+ cells excluded. Donors comprised only Caucasian adults living in Nashville, Tennessee. Study-level findings and limits: Generally, estimated richness proved larger in naive subsets than it did in memory subsets. Limitation of the genetic and exposure-history diversity represented came from the few donors.

Method: immunoSEQ multiplex PCR; TCRdb's copy keeps in-frame clones and lacks some. The sample records some 2 million clones, 85% to 95% being singletons. The source is a man between 18 and 35 years old in good health. The sequencing sample was made of naive CD8+ T cells sorted from blood.

The CDR3 reads CASSYSSGIRNEQYF. DNA for the CDR3: TGTGCCAGCAGCTACTCTAGCGGGATTAGGAACGAGCAGTACTTC. The rearrangement joins TRBV7-8 to TRBJ2-7, with 9 bases fitting TRBD2. The trim removed 4 bases at V and 5 bases at J, leaving 9 bases unmatched. CDR3 length: 15 residues. Germline CDR1 SGHVS, CDR2 FQNEAQ.